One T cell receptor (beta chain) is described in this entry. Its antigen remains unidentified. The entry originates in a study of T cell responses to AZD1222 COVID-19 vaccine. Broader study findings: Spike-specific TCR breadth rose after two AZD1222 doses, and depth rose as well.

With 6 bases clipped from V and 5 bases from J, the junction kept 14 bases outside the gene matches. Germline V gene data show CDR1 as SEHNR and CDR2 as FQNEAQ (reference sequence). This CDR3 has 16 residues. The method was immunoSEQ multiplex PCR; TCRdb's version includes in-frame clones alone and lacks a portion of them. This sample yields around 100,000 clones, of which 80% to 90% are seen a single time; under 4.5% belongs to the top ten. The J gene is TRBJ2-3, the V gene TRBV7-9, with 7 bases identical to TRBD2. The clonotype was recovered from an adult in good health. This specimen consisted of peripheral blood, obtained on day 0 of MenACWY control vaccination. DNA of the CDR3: TGTGCCAGCAGTTCCGTTGGGGGAGGGCCTTTAGATACGCAGTATTTT. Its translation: CASSSVGGGPLDTQYF.